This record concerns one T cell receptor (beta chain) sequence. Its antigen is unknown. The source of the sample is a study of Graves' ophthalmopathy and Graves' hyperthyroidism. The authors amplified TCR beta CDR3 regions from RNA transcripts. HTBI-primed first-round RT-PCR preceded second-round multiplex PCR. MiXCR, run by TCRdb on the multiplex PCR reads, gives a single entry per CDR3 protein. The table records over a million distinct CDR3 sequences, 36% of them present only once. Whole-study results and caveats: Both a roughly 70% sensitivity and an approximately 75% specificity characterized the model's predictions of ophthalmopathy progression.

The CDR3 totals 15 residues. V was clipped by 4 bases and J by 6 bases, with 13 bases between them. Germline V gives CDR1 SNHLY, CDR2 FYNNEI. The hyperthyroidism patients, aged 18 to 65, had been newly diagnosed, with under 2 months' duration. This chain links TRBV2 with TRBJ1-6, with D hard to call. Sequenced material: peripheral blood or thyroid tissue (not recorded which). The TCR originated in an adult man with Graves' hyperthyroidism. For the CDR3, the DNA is TGTGCCAGCAGTGTTGGAGGGTCAACTAATTCACCCCTCCACTTT. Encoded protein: CASSVGGSTNSPLHF.